This TCR beta chain was sequenced in a study of blood T cell repertoires in COVID-19. The method was immunoSEQ multiplex PCR; TCRdb's version includes in-frame clones alone and lacks a portion of them. Of about 74,000 clones in the sample, under 85% are singletons; the top ten hold around 13%. CDR3 length: 15 amino acids. CDR1 and CDR2 from the germline V gene are GTSNPN and SVGIG (reference sequence). J gave up 6 bases and V 4 bases, and 8 bases lay outside the gene matches. The origin of this receptor is a human donor in a cohort sampled during active COVID-19. The genes are TRBV30 and TRBJ2-1; 11 nucleotides agree with TRBD2. Sample: peripheral blood. CDR3: CAWKYRGTSGNEQFF. Written as DNA, the CDR3 is TGTGCCTGGAAGTACCGGGGGACTAGCGGCAATGAGCAGTTCTTC.